What follows is one T cell receptor beta chain and its context. V trimming: 5 bases; J trimming: 5 bases; junction bases outside the gene matches: 2. In germline, CDR1 is SEHNR, CDR2 FQNEAQ (reference sequence). This CDR3 has 14 amino acids. Sequenced by immunoSEQ multiplex PCR; TCRdb stores in-frame clones only, minus some. In the table there are roughly 150,000 clones, 91% of which are singletons. This entry comes from a study of T cell responses to AZD1222 COVID-19 vaccine. The sequencing used peripheral blood, collected on day 0 of AZD1222 vaccination. The J gene is TRBJ1-4, the V gene TRBV7-9, with TRBD1 identical over 10 bases. The source of this sequence is an adult in good health. Written as DNA, the CDR3 is TGTGCCAGCAGCCGGACAGGGGGGAATGAAAAACTGTTTTTT. It is translated as CASSRTGGNEKLFF.